The 27 T cell receptor beta chains presented below share a single source sample, sequenced in a study of identical twins. One entry per CDR3 protein results from TCRdb running MiXCR on the 5' RACE reads. Here the sample spans about 810,000 distinct CDR3 sequences, about 12% being singletons. The same data also went into a second study, on yellow fever vaccine responses in identical twins.

The sequencing sample was made of PBMCs. These receptors came from a woman aged 18-29 years in good health.

V usage is TRBV3-1 and J usage is TRBJ1-1; D perhaps matches TRBD1 (6 bases). The germline V gene encodes CDR1 LGHDT and CDR2 YNNKEL (reference sequence). V gave up 1 base and J gave up 0 bases, with 12 bases separating them. This CDR3 has 16 residues. The CDR3 sequence is CASSQGDNTMNTEAFF. The CDR3, as DNA: TGTGCCAGCAGCCAAGGGGACAATACCATGAACACTGAAGCTTTCTTT.

The chain couples TRBV6-1 to TRBJ2-3, with 11 bases aligning to TRBD2. The germline gives CDR1 MNHNS, CDR2 SASEGT. The CDR3 is 16 amino acids. The V gene end was trimmed by 2 bases and the J gene end by 4 bases; junction bases not matched to a gene: 5. CDR3 coding DNA: TGTGCCAGCAGTGAATCCCCTAGCGGGGGGCCAGATACGCAGTATTTT. It translates to CASSESPSGGPDTQYF.

Ten or more counts support this clonotype. The gene calls are TRBV20-1 and TRBJ1-5, with D possibly TRBD1 on 5 matching bases. The length of the CDR3 is 15 residues. With 0 bases removed from V and 0 bases from J, the gap between germline ends came to 9 bases. Per the germline V gene, CDR1 is DFQATT and CDR2 is SNEGSKA (reference sequence). This CDR3 reads CSARETANSNQPQHF. DNA for the CDR3: TGCAGTGCTAGAGAGACAGCGAATAGCAATCAGCCCCAGCATTTT.

The sample holds a few counts of this clonotype. The genes are TRBV20-1 and TRBJ2-1; 9 nucleotides line up with TRBD2. Germline V CDR1 and CDR2: DFQATT, SNEGSKA (reference sequence). Trimming took 7 bases from V and 6 from J; bases not matched to a gene: 13. The CDR3 contains 15 residues. The CDR3 DNA reads TGCAGTGGTGCGGGGGGGGTAGCGGGAGTCAATGAGCAGTTCTTC. Its translation is CSGAGGVAGVNEQFF.

V is TRBV6-5 and J is TRBJ1-2; weak D call: TRBD1 (6 bases). Deletions cut 2 bases from V and 7 bases from J, with 11 bases between. CDR1 is MNHEY and CDR2 is SVGAGI in the germline V gene. The CDR3 contains 13 residues. This chain's CDR3 is CASSYGGRGGYTF. The DNA of the CDR3 is TGTGCCAGCAGTTACGGGGGGCGCGGTGGCTACACCTTC.

This clonotype appeared a few times. This rearrangement joins TRBV10-3 to TRBJ2-7; 9 nucleotides align to TRBD2. Germline CDR1 and CDR2: ENHRY and SYGVKD. The CDR3 covers 16 residues. Trimming cost V 0 bases and J 5 bases; bases outside gene matches: 8. The CDR3 coding sequence is TGTGCCATCAGTGAGTCGACAGGCCTAGCGGGAAACGAGCAGTACTTC. Its protein product is CAISESTGLAGNEQYF.

This clonotype was counted between two and nine times. This sequence joins TRBV19 and TRBJ1-1; D is unresolved. The V and J ends lost 8 bases and 0 bases respectively, with 13 bases between them. The CDR3 sequence is 14 residues long. Germline-derived CDR1 and CDR2 are LNHDA and SQIVND (reference sequence). CDR3 DNA: TGTGCCAGTCTCAGGAGACACATGAACACTGAAGCTTTCTTT. It is translated as CASLRRHMNTEAFF.

This clonotype was picked up a small number of times. The chain recombines TRBV20-1 with TRBJ2-3, with 11 nucleotides matching TRBD2. CDR1 and CDR2 (germline): DFQATT, SNEGSKA (reference sequence). This CDR3 has 13 amino acids. The junction had 5 bases not matched to a gene; V was cut back by 5 bases and J by 7 bases. The DNA for the CDR3 is TGCAGTGCTCCCGGGACTAGCGGAAATACGCAGTATTTT. Translating gives CSAPGTSGNTQYF.

This clonotype was seen a few times. This rearrangement joins TRBV12-3 or TRBV12-4 to TRBJ2-5; 11 bases fit TRBD2. Losses at the gene ends were 6 bases for V and 5 bases for J; bases not matched to a gene: 14. This CDR3 comprises 17 residues. CDR3 bases: TGTGCCAGCAGCGGCGGGCTAGCGGGGGGTTCGGGGGAGACCCAGTACTTC. Translation gives CASSGGLAGGSGETQYF.

This clonotype was counted a few times. The V and J genes are TRBV24-1 and TRBJ2-1; either TRBD1 or TRBD2 may fit D (5 bases each). The CDR3 runs to 17 residues. From germline, CDR1 is KGHDR and CDR2 SFDVKD. V gave up 6 bases and J gave up 2 bases, with 19 bases separating them. For the CDR3, the DNA is TGTGCCACCAGTTCCCCCCCCCCGCAGGGAGCCTACAATGAGCAGTTCTTC. Encoded protein: CATSSPPPQGAYNEQFF.

V and J are TRBV2 and TRBJ1-2, with a weak D call TRBD1 (5 bases). With 4 bases removed from V and 4 bases from J, the gap between germline ends came to 16 bases. The germline CDR1 and CDR2 sequences are SNHLY and FYNNEI. CDR3 length: 15 amino acids. Here the CDR3 reads CASSAAGLEFYGYTF. The CDR3 DNA reads TGTGCCAGCAGTGCTGCGGGACTGGAGTTCTATGGCTACACCTTC.

Ten or more counts support this clonotype. This rearrangement joins TRBV5-1 to TRBJ1-2; D gene unclear. V lost 2 bases to trimming and J lost 1 base, with 12 bases between them. The CDR3 has 15 residues. Germline V gene data show CDR1 as SGHRS and CDR2 as YFSETQ. CDR3 in DNA: TGCGCCAGCAGCTTCGTGGGTACCGTTAACTATGGCTACACCTTC. This sequence encodes CASSFVGTVNYGYTF. The full variable domain, completed using reference TRBV5-1 and TRBJ1-2, is KAGVTQTPRYLIKTRGQQVTLSCSPISGHRSVSWYQQTPGQGLQFLFEYFSETQRNKGNFPGRFSGRQFSNSRSEMNVSTLELGDSALYLCASSFVGTVNYGYTFGSGTRLTVV.

A few counts support this clonotype. This chain links TRBV2 with TRBJ1-5; D is unresolved. The V gene's germline CDR1 is SNHLY and CDR2 FYNNEI. The CDR3 totals 12 residues. Trimming removed 2 bases at V and 4 bases at J, with 3 bases between. CDR3 amino acids: CASSEFNQPQHF. CDR3 bases: TGTGCCAGCAGTGAATTTAATCAGCCCCAGCATTTT.

This chain links TRBV5-1 with TRBJ2-1; 13 bases are shared with TRBD2. This CDR3 spans 18 amino acids. CDR1 SGHRS and CDR2 YFSETQ come from the germline V gene. V shed 0 bases, J shed 10 bases, and the junction held 13 bases outside the gene matches. The CDR3 bases are TGCGCCAGCAGCTTGGGGTGGCCCGGGACTAGCGGGACGGGGGAGCAGTTCTTC. As protein: CASSLGWPGTSGTGEQFF. Full variable domain (rest looked up from reference TRBV5-1 and TRBJ2-1): KAGVTQTPRYLIKTRGQQVTLSCSPISGHRSVSWYQQTPGQGLQFLFEYFSETQRNKGNFPGRFSGRQFSNSRSEMNVSTLELGDSALYLCASSLGWPGTSGTGEQFFGPGTRLTVL.

The chain is built from TRBV10-3 and TRBJ2-7, with D maybe TRBD2 (6 bases). The CDR3 loop spans 16 amino acids. V was cut by 3 bases and J by 0 bases, with 15 bases left in between. The germline V gene encodes CDR1 ENHRY and CDR2 SYGVKD. Here the CDR3 DNA reads TGTGCCATCAGTGAACCGGGGAGGCGTAGCTCCTACGAGCAGTACTTC. It specifies CAISEPGRRSSYEQYF.

In this sample, this clonotype turned up a few times. The chain links TRBV28 to TRBJ2-1, with 10 bases aligning to TRBD2. Germline CDR1 is MDHEN and CDR2 is SYDVKM. The V and J ends lost 10 bases and 4 bases, in that order; junction bases with no gene match: 10. The CDR3 runs to 15 residues. The CDR3 bases are TGTGCCACCTACTTTCCTAGCGGGGGTTACAATGAGCAGTTCTTC. It yields the protein CATYFPSGGYNEQFF. Looking up the rest from reference TRBV28 and TRBJ2-1 gives the full variable domain: DVKVTQSSRYLVKRTGEKVFLECVQDMDHENMFWYRQDPGLGLRLIYFSYDVKMKEKGDIPEGYSVSREKKERFSLILESASTNQTSMYLCATYFPSGGYNEQFFGPGTRLTVL.

This clonotype was counted only a few times. This rearrangement joins TRBV28 to TRBJ2-7, with D hard to call. Trimming shortened V by 7 bases and J by 1 base, and 5 bases separated the two germline ends. This CDR3 comprises 11 residues. Germline CDR1 is MDHEN and CDR2 is SYDVKM. The CDR3 reads CASTRSYEQYF. The CDR3 DNA sequence: TGTGCCAGCACCCGATCCTACGAGCAGTACTTC.

This clonotype was picked up a small number of times. The J gene is TRBJ2-1, the V gene TRBV12-3 or TRBV12-4; 12 positions agree with TRBD2. Trimming cost V 5 bases and J 15 bases; bases outside gene matches: 11. The CDR3 is 14 amino acids. The CDR3 is CASSRTSGKGGWFF. Here the CDR3 DNA reads TGTGCCAGCAGTCGGACTAGCGGGAAGGGGGGTTGGTTCTTC.

The rearrangement uses TRBV7-9 and TRBJ2-7, with D perhaps TRBD1 (6 bases). Trimming stripped 2 bases from V and 4 bases from J, with 12 bases between. Germline V CDR1 and CDR2: SEHNR, FQNEAQ (reference sequence). CDR3 length: 14 residues. CDR3 amino acids: CASSLSGTPYEQYF. CDR3 nucleotide sequence: TGTGCCAGCAGCTTATCGGGGACACCTTACGAGCAGTACTTC.

This clonotype was observed a few times. The gene calls are TRBV6-5 and TRBJ2-5, with unresolved D. In germline, CDR1 is MNHEY, CDR2 SVGAGI. The CDR3 length is 11 residues. The V end lost 3 bases, the J end lost 6 bases, and 5 bases lay between the germline ends. The CDR3 DNA sequence: TGTGCCAGCAGTTATTTGAAGACCCAGTACTTC. Amino acids: CASSYLKTQYF.

The chain combines TRBV29-1 with TRBJ2-5; 7 bases map to TRBD1. Germline V gene data show CDR1 as SQVTM and CDR2 as ANQGSEA. The CDR3 length is 20 residues. V shed 2 bases, J shed 5 bases, and the junction held 26 bases outside the gene matches. CDR3 amino acids: CSVEWIIRQGTGRYGETQYF. CDR3 coding DNA: TGCAGCGTTGAATGGATCATTAGACAGGGAACGGGACGCTACGGGGAGACCCAGTACTTC.

The J gene is TRBJ1-1, the V gene TRBV6-5, with D uncertain. The CDR3 is made up of 13 amino acids. The ends were cut back, 4 bases at V and 3 bases at J, with 9 bases in the middle. Germline V gene lookup returns CDR1 MNHEY and CDR2 SVGAGI. CDR3 residues: CASSSRPHTEAFF. CDR3 DNA: TGTGCCAGCAGTTCCAGGCCTCACACTGAAGCTTTCTTT.

V gene TRBV3-1 combines with J gene TRBJ2-1; TRBD1 might be the D (6 bases). The V gene's germline CDR1 is LGHDT and CDR2 YNNKEL (reference sequence). The germline V and J ends were trimmed by 5 bases and 8 bases, with 16 bases remaining between them. CDR3 size: 14 residues. The CDR3 DNA reads TGTGCCAGCAGCACCCGCACAGGGAGCGATGAGCAGTTCTTC. Protein: CASSTRTGSDEQFF.

This clonotype was counted only a few times. V and J are TRBV7-9 and TRBJ2-2; D possibly corresponds to TRBD1 (5 bases). The CDR3 is made up of 14 amino acids. Germline V lookup: CDR1 SEHNR, CDR2 FQNEAQ (reference sequence). Trimming removed 3 bases from V and 4 bases from J, with 9 bases in between. CDR3 nucleotides: TGTGCCAGCAGCTTTCAGGGTTTCACCGGGGAGCTGTTTTTT. Its protein is CASSFQGFTGELFF.

The table lists this clonotype with many counts. This chain uses TRBV2 with TRBJ2-1; TRBD2 is a possible D gene (6 bases). The germline gives CDR1 SNHLY, CDR2 FYNNEI. The V end lost 5 bases, the J end lost 0 bases, and 14 bases lay between the germline ends. The CDR3 runs to 16 residues. DNA for the CDR3: TGTGCCAGCAGTACAGCGGGCCTGCCCTCCTACAATGAGCAGTTCTTC. Its translation: CASSTAGLPSYNEQFF.

This clonotype was found a few times. V and J are TRBV29-1 and TRBJ2-4, with TRBD2 matching over 7 bases. The germline CDR1 and CDR2 sequences are SQVTM and ANQGSEA. This CDR3 comprises 13 residues. With V trimmed by 6 bases and J by 5 bases, 7 bases remained unmatched. CDR3 bases: TGCAGCGTAGCGACTAGCACCGAAAACATTCAGTACTTC. Its translation is CSVATSTENIQYF.

This chain links TRBV4-1 with TRBJ2-2, with D unclear. The germline V gene has CDR1 MGHRA and CDR2 YSYEKL. Trimming left V 6 bases short and J 3 bases short, with 11 bases between. The CDR3 is 14 residues long. CDR3 DNA sequence: TGCGCCAGCAGGACTCGGACGGACACCGGGGAGCTGTTTTTT. Protein: CASRTRTDTGELFF.